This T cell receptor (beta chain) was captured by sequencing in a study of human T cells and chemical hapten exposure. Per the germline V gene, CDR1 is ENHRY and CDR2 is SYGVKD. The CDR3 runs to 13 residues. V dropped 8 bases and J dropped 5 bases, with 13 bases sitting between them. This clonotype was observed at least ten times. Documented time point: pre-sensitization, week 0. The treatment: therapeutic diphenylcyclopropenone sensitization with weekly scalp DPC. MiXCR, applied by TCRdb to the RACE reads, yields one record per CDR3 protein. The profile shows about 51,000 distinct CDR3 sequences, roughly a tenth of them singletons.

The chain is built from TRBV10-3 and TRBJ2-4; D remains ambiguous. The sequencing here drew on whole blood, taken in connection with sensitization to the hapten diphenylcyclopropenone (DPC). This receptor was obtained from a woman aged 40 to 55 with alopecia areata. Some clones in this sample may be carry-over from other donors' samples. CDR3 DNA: TGTGCCATCGGAGCACCCGGACAAAACATTCAGTACTTC. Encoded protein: CAIGAPGQNIQYF.